Reported below is one T cell receptor beta chain. This clonotype was detected many times. There is no known antigen for this receptor. Per-base quality was not reported, and no clone a single base away is much larger than it. V is pared back by 1 base and J by 10 bases, with 8 bases lying between the germline termini. The germline V gene gives CDR1 as KGHSH and CDR2 as LQKENI. Its CDR3 holds 12 amino acids, cysteine through phenylalanine. Only CDR3 DNA remains: 36 bases, in frame from the first base. The sample originates from a study of CD8 T cells in ankylosing spondylitis (dated by TCRdb to the late 2010s). Some background on the complete study: To find TCR variants linked to disease, the study profiled T cell receptor beta repertoires in ankylosing spondylitis patients and healthy donors. The whole study cohort included roughly 110 healthy donors and about two dozen ankylosing spondylitis patients. Peripheral blood was sampled, and synovial fluid was also collected from ankylosing spondylitis patients. Results the study describes overall, beyond this receptor: The disease-linked clones had a CD8+ phenotype and were found at relatively low frequencies in peripheral blood. Blood from ankylosing spondylitis patients appeared to be characterized by a TCR beta motif made up of several highly homologous amino acid variants. Some TCR beta motif variants had previously been reported in synovial fluid and blood of reactive arthritis patients, which suggested common disease-initiation mechanisms. The disease-linked clones were reported as significantly enriched in matched synovial fluid samples from ankylosing spondylitis patients.

TCRdb names Illumina HiSeq 2500 as the instrument used. TCR beta libraries were prepared by quantitative 5'-RACE with molecular barcodes. The study's processing was this. A new computational method based on a probabilistic model of VDJ rearrangement was used to identify disease-linked TCR variants. TCRdb handled the public reads itself, with Q25 trimming in fastp and clone calling in MiXCR, and kept productive beta chains. Every distinct CDR3 protein forms one entry, paired with its most common genes and DNA. The V and J calls and clone size are TCRdb's, not the authors'. A total of more than 400,000 distinct CDR3 sequences appear in this sample, about 5.4% of them only once. The ten largest account for roughly 3.2% of the sample.

The receptor was derived from a male donor with ankylosing spondylitis. Material: blood, either unsorted or a sorted T cell fraction (not recorded which). The sequence is built from TRBV18 and TRBJ2-1; the D gene is possibly TRBD2, with 6 bases matching. The DNA sequence follows: TGTGCCAGCTCACCACGCCGGGAGGAGCAGTTCTTC. It encodes CASSPRREEQFF.